The 5 T cell receptor beta chains presented below share a single source sample, sequenced in a study of T cells in Graves' hyperthyroidism and ophthalmopathy. TCR beta CDR3 regions were amplified from RNA. The HTBI primer set was used in a first-round RT-PCR of the TCR CDR3. Each CDR3 protein is one row after TCRdb ran MiXCR on the multiplex PCR reads. Here the sample spans under 350,000 distinct CDR3 sequences, about an eighth being singletons. The sequenced material came from blood. The receptors stem from a woman aged 25 to 39 with Graves' hyperthyroidism that later progressed to Graves' ophthalmopathy.

This clonotype was counted a few times. The V and J genes are TRBV6-5 and TRBJ2-7; 12 bases align to TRBD2. The germline V gene has CDR1 MNHEY and CDR2 SVGAGI. With V trimmed by 2 bases and J by 4 bases, 6 bases remained unmatched. The CDR3 is 16 residues long. The CDR3 sequence is CASSYGGLAGRYEQYF. DNA for the CDR3: TGTGCCAGCAGTTACGGCGGACTAGCGGGAAGATACGAGCAGTACTTC.

The V and J genes are TRBV5-4 and TRBJ2-6; D is possibly TRBD1 or TRBD2 (5 bases each). V was shortened by 0 bases and J by 3 bases, with 16 bases between the two germline ends. Germline V gives CDR1 SGHNT, CDR2 YYREEE (reference sequence). CDR3 length: 18 residues. The CDR3 here is CASSLDTNGTLGANVLTF. The CDR3 DNA is TGTGCCAGCAGCTTGGACACTAACGGGACGCTTGGGGCCAACGTCCTGACTTTC.

This clonotype was observed at least ten times. CDR3 region: CAITRGLTGEEQFF. The CDR3, as DNA: TGTGCCATCACAAGGGGTTTGACGGGAGAGGAGCAGTTCTTC. The V call is TRBV10-3, the J call TRBJ2-1, with D perhaps matching TRBD2 (6 bases). The CDR3 extends over 14 amino acids. V dropped 7 bases and J dropped 10 bases, with 20 bases sitting between them. Germline values: CDR1 ENHRY, CDR2 SYGVKD.

This clonotype was counted at least ten times. This rearrangement joins TRBV6-1 to TRBJ2-5, with TRBD1 matching 8 bases. CDR1 MNHNS and CDR2 SASEGT come from the germline V gene. V shed 8 bases, J shed 3 bases, and the junction held 11 bases outside the gene matches. This CDR3 region has 15 residues. CDR3 region: CASAGGRTGKETQYF. The CDR3 bases are TGTGCCAGCGCTGGGGGGCGGACAGGGAAAGAGACCCAGTACTTC.

This clonotype was recorded a few times. The chain combines TRBV29-1 with TRBJ2-1; 14 bases align to TRBD2. CDR1 is SQVTM and CDR2 is ANQGSEA in the germline V gene. V lost 7 bases to trimming and J lost 6 bases; unmatched junction nucleotides: 8. The CDR3 is 15 amino acids. CDR3 sequence reads: CSAGSGTSGSNEQFF. The CDR3 DNA reads as TGCAGCGCGGGCTCCGGGACTAGCGGGAGCAATGAGCAGTTCTTC.